These T cell receptor beta chains were read from a single sample in a study of shared clonotypes between healthy human individuals. Clones were sequenced by immunoSEQ multiplex PCR, and TCRdb holds only the in-frame ones, with some missing. The table records about 750,000 clones, around 93% of them present only once. Input material: naive CD8+ T cells sorted from blood. Receptors were obtained from a man between 25 and 39 years old in good health. The CDR3 runs from the conserved cysteine through the conserved F or W. Each record gives: V gene, J gene, CDR3 length, clone size, D gene, CDR3 DNA, CDR3 protein. The D gene is left open where the match is weak. Expanded clones get a size class; other rows say once, few or many, or leave the size out.

v_gene: TRBV5-6; j_gene: TRBJ2-3; len: 17; abundance: NA; d_gene: NA; CDR3nt: TGTGCCAGCAGCGAGGCCTCCACCGGGATTTACACAGATACGCAGTATTTT; CDR3aa: CASSEASTGIYTDTQYF
v_gene: TRBV20-1; j_gene: TRBJ2-7; len: 11; abundance: once; d_gene: NA; CDR3nt: TGCAGTGCTTCCTGGTACTACGAGCAGTACTTC; CDR3aa: CSASWYYEQYF
v_gene: TRBV7-9; j_gene: TRBJ2-5; len: 16; abundance: NA; d_gene: NA; CDR3nt: TGTGCCAGCAGCAACCCTAGGGAAGAGACTAGGGAGACCCAGTACTTC; CDR3aa: CASSNPREETRETQYF
v_gene: TRBV9; j_gene: TRBJ2-2; len: 18; abundance: NA; d_gene: TRBD2; CDR3nt: TGTGCCAGCAGCGTCCGGACTAGCGGGAAAAGTTATCCCGGGGAGCTGTTTTTT; CDR3aa: CASSVRTSGKSYPGELFF
v_gene: TRBV4-2; j_gene: TRBJ2-4; len: 19; abundance: NA; d_gene: TRBD2; CDR3nt: TGTGCCAGCAGCCAAGACGCAAGTCTAGCGGGAGCTGAGGTAGACATTCAGTACTTC; CDR3aa: CASSQDASLAGAEVDIQYF
v_gene: TRBV7-8; j_gene: TRBJ1-4; len: 17; abundance: NA; d_gene: TRBD1; CDR3nt: TGTGCCAGCAGCTTAGCGGGACAGGGAGCAACTAATGAAAAACTGTTTTTT; CDR3aa: CASSLAGQGATNEKLFF
v_gene: TRBV28; j_gene: TRBJ2-7; len: 13; abundance: NA; d_gene: NA; CDR3nt: TGTGCCAGCAGTTTATTCACCAGTTACGAGCAGTACTTC; CDR3aa: CASSLFTSYEQYF
v_gene: TRBV6-6; j_gene: TRBJ2-2; len: 14; abundance: few; d_gene: NA; CDR3nt: TGTGCCAGCAGTTACGTCTCTGGTTCCGGGGAGCTGTTTTTT; CDR3aa: CASSYVSGSGELFF
v_gene: TRBV28; j_gene: TRBJ2-5; len: 14; abundance: NA; d_gene: NA; CDR3nt: TGTGCCAGCAGTTTACTGGCTAACAGGGAGACCCAGTACTTC; CDR3aa: CASSLLANRETQYF
v_gene: TRBV7-9; j_gene: TRBJ2-7; len: 12; abundance: once; d_gene: NA; CDR3nt: TGTGCCAGCAGCTTAGCTGAAGGCGAGCAGTACTTC; CDR3aa: CASSLAEGEQYF
v_gene: TRBV30; j_gene: TRBJ2-1; len: 13; abundance: NA; d_gene: NA; CDR3nt: TGTGCCTGGAGTAGCCTGGGGGACAATGAGCAGTTCTTC; CDR3aa: CAWSSLGDNEQFF
v_gene: TRBV28; j_gene: TRBJ1-5; len: 15; abundance: NA; d_gene: TRBD1; CDR3nt: TGTGCCAGCAGTTGGGACAGGGGGACGGGGCAGCCCCAGCATTTT; CDR3aa: CASSWDRGTGQPQHF
v_gene: TRBV27; j_gene: TRBJ2-3; len: 15; abundance: few; d_gene: NA; CDR3nt: TGTGCCAGCAGTCGGAGGGGCAGGAGCACAGATACGCAGTATTTT; CDR3aa: CASSRRGRSTDTQYF
v_gene: TRBV7-4; j_gene: TRBJ1-4; len: 13; abundance: NA; d_gene: NA; CDR3nt: TGTGCCAGCAGGGGCCAGGGACTTGAAAAACTGTTTTTT; CDR3aa: CASRGQGLEKLFF
v_gene: TRBV10-1; j_gene: TRBJ2-4; len: 14; abundance: NA; d_gene: NA; CDR3nt: TGCGCCAGCAGTGAAACTAGCAAACAAAACATTCAGTACTTC; CDR3aa: CASSETSKQNIQYF
v_gene: TRBV6-6; j_gene: TRBJ1-2; len: 15; abundance: NA; d_gene: NA; CDR3nt: TGTGCCAGCAGTGGCGTAGGACCGACCTCAGATGGCTACACCTTC; CDR3aa: CASSGVGPTSDGYTF
v_gene: TRBV29-1; j_gene: TRBJ2-1; len: 16; abundance: NA; d_gene: NA; CDR3nt: TGCAGCTCATCGGGCGGTAGCTCTGCTTATTACAATGAGCAGTTCTTC; CDR3aa: CSSSGGSSAYYNEQFF
v_gene: TRBV18; j_gene: TRBJ2-5; len: 14; abundance: once; d_gene: NA; CDR3nt: TGTGCCAGCTCTCCCGCGGAGAGTCAAGAGACCCAGTACTTC; CDR3aa: CASSPAESQETQYF
v_gene: TRBV7-9; j_gene: TRBJ2-2; len: 15; abundance: NA; d_gene: TRBD1; CDR3nt: TGTGCCAGCAGCACGACAGGGGCGAACACCGGGGAGCTGTTTTTT; CDR3aa: CASSTTGANTGELFF
v_gene: TRBV29-1; j_gene: TRBJ2-3; len: 16; abundance: NA; d_gene: TRBD2; CDR3nt: TGCAGCGTTGAAGGGTTAGCGGGAATAAGCACAGATACGCAGTATTTT; CDR3aa: CSVEGLAGISTDTQYF
v_gene: TRBV27; j_gene: TRBJ2-1; len: 15; abundance: NA; d_gene: NA; CDR3nt: TGTGCCAGCACCCCCCGAGGTACATCCAGGAGGGAGCAGTTCTTC; CDR3aa: CASTPRGTSRREQFF
v_gene: TRBV29-1; j_gene: TRBJ1-2; len: 12; abundance: NA; d_gene: NA; CDR3nt: TGCAGCGTTGTTTGGCCAGCGTATGGCTACACCTTC; CDR3aa: CSVVWPAYGYTF
v_gene: TRBV5-1; j_gene: TRBJ2-7; len: 13; abundance: NA; d_gene: NA; CDR3nt: TGCGCCAGCAGCCCGGACGGGGGCTACGAGCAGTACTTC; CDR3aa: CASSPDGGYEQYF
v_gene: TRBV19; j_gene: TRBJ1-2; len: 16; abundance: NA; d_gene: NA; CDR3nt: TGTGCCAGTAGCGTGGGATATAAAGGGTCCAGCTATGGCTACACCTTC; CDR3aa: CASSVGYKGSSYGYTF
v_gene: TRBV7-6; j_gene: TRBJ2-3; len: 14; abundance: NA; d_gene: TRBD2; CDR3nt: TGTGCCAGCAGGGGCCCTTCTAGCGGCTATACGCAGTATTTT; CDR3aa: CASRGPSSGYTQYF
v_gene: TRBV7-9; j_gene: TRBJ2-1; len: 16; abundance: NA; d_gene: TRBD2; CDR3nt: TGTGCCAGCAGCCGAGGGGCGGGAGGGCCGAAGGATGAGCAGTTCTTC; CDR3aa: CASSRGAGGPKDEQFF
v_gene: TRBV27; j_gene: TRBJ2-3; len: 16; abundance: NA; d_gene: TRBD2; CDR3nt: TGTGCCAGCAGTTTAACCCGAGTGGGGGGGACAGATACGCAGTATTTT; CDR3aa: CASSLTRVGGTDTQYF
v_gene: TRBV19; j_gene: TRBJ2-7; len: 14; abundance: once; d_gene: TRBD1; CDR3nt: TGTGCCACAACTGCCGGGACAGGCTCCTACGAGCAGTACTTC; CDR3aa: CATTAGTGSYEQYF
v_gene: TRBV13; j_gene: TRBJ2-7; len: 17; abundance: NA; d_gene: TRBD1; CDR3nt: TGTGCCAGCAGTACAGAGGGGGCAGGACAAAGCTCCTACGAGCAGTACTTC; CDR3aa: CASSTEGAGQSSYEQYF
v_gene: TRBV7-9; j_gene: TRBJ2-7; len: 15; abundance: NA; d_gene: NA; CDR3nt: TGTGCCAGCAGCGATACCGGAGCGGGCGCCTACGAGCAGTACTTC; CDR3aa: CASSDTGAGAYEQYF
v_gene: TRBV15; j_gene: TRBJ1-4; len: 12; abundance: NA; d_gene: NA; CDR3nt: TGTGCCGGGTCGTCGGGGGATGAAAAACTGTTTTTT; CDR3aa: CAGSSGDEKLFF
v_gene: TRBV2; j_gene: TRBJ2-7; len: 14; abundance: NA; d_gene: NA; CDR3nt: TGTGCCAGCAGAGATTCCGGGGCTGGCTACGAGCAGTACTTC; CDR3aa: CASRDSGAGYEQYF
v_gene: TRBV7-9; j_gene: TRBJ1-2; len: 12; abundance: NA; d_gene: NA; CDR3nt: TGTGCCAGCAGCTTAGGGTCCTATGGCTACACCTTC; CDR3aa: CASSLGSYGYTF
v_gene: TRBV7-8; j_gene: TRBJ2-1; len: 16; abundance: once; d_gene: TRBD2; CDR3nt: TGTGCCAGCAGCTCGGGGGCTAGCGGGGCCTACAATGAGCAGTTCTTC; CDR3aa: CASSSGASGAYNEQFF
v_gene: TRBV6-5; j_gene: TRBJ2-3; len: 16; abundance: NA; d_gene: TRBD2; CDR3nt: TGTGCCAGCAGTTACTCCTTAGCGGGAGCGGGAGATACGCAGTATTTT; CDR3aa: CASSYSLAGAGDTQYF
v_gene: TRBV18; j_gene: TRBJ2-1; len: 16; abundance: NA; d_gene: TRBD2; CDR3nt: TGTGCCAGCTCACCATGGACTAGCGGGTACTACAATGAGCAGTTCTTC; CDR3aa: CASSPWTSGYYNEQFF
v_gene: TRBV28; j_gene: TRBJ2-7; len: 15; abundance: NA; d_gene: NA; CDR3nt: TGTGCCAGCAGTTTCTCAAGGCTAGCCGCCTACGAGCAGTACTTC; CDR3aa: CASSFSRLAAYEQYF
v_gene: TRBV12-5; j_gene: TRBJ2-1; len: 17; abundance: once; d_gene: TRBD1; CDR3nt: TGTGCTAGTGGTTTGGGAATTGGGACAGGGGTGTTCGACGAGCAGTTCTTC; CDR3aa: CASGLGIGTGVFDEQFF
v_gene: TRBV28; j_gene: TRBJ2-7; len: 13; abundance: NA; d_gene: TRBD1; CDR3nt: TGTGCCAGCAGACTGACAGGGATCGACGAGCAGTACTTC; CDR3aa: CASRLTGIDEQYF
v_gene: TRBV15; j_gene: TRBJ2-7; len: 13; abundance: NA; d_gene: NA; CDR3nt: TGTGCCACCAGCAGATTCAATGCCTACGAGCAGTACTTC; CDR3aa: CATSRFNAYEQYF
v_gene: TRBV14; j_gene: TRBJ2-5; len: 15; abundance: NA; d_gene: TRBD1; CDR3nt: TGTGCCAGCAGCCAGGAACAGGGGACCCAAGAGACCCAGTACTTC; CDR3aa: CASSQEQGTQETQYF
v_gene: TRBV9; j_gene: TRBJ2-5; len: 14; abundance: NA; d_gene: NA; CDR3nt: TGTGCCAGCAGCGCTCCACAGGGAGAAGAGACCCAGTACTTC; CDR3aa: CASSAPQGEETQYF